One T cell receptor beta chain is described in this entry. At one end, the junction sequence differs from germline, possibly due to a read error. This entry is derived from a study of T cell responses to AZD1222 COVID-19 vaccine. The protocol was immunoSEQ multiplex PCR, while the TCRdb copy is restricted to in-frame clones and leaves out a portion. The profile covers more than 110,000 clones, with more than 75% appearing a single time and about 3% taken by the ten largest. The sample consisted of peripheral blood, taken 28 days after the second AZD1222 dose. The sequence derives from an adult who received the AZD1222 COVID-19 vaccine.

This CDR3 is CASSDQAPPSF. The CDR3 DNA is TGTGCCAGCAGTGACCAGGCGCCACCGTCTTTT. The V call is TRBV6-1, the J call TRBJ1-4; D is ambiguous. This CDR3 comprises 11 residues. Germline V gene lookup returns CDR1 MNHNS and CDR2 SASEGT.